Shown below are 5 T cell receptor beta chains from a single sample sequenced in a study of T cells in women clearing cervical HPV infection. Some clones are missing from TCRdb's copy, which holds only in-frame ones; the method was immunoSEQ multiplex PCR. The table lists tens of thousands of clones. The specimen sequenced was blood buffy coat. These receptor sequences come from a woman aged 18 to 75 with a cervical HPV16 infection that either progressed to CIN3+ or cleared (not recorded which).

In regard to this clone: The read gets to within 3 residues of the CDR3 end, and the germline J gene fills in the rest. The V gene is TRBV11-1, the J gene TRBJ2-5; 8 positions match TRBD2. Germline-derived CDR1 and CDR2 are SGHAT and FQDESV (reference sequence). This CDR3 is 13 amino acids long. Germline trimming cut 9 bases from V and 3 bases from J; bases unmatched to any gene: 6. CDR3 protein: CASNSGTEETQYF. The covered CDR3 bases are TGTGCCAGTAATAGCGGGACGGAAGAGACC.

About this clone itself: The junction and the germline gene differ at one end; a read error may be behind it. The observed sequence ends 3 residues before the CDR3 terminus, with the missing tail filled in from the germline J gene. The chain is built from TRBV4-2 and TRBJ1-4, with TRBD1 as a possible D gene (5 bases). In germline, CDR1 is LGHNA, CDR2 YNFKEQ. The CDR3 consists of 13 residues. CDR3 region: CASSQDRGEKLFF. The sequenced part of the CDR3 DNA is TGCGCCAGCAGCCAAGATCGGGGGGAAAAA.

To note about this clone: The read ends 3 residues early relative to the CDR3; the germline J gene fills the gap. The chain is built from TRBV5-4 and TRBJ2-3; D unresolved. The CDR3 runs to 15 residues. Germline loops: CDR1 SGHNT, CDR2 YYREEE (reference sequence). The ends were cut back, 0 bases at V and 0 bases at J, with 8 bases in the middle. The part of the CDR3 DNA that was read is TGTGCCAGCAGCTTGGATCCCATTAGCACAGATACG. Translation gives CASSLDPISTDT. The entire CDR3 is CASSLDPISTDTQYF.

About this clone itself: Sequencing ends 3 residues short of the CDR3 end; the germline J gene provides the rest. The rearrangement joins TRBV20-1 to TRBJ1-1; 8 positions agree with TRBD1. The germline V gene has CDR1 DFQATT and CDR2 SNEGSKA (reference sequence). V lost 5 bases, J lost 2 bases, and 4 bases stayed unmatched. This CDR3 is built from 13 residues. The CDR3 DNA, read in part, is TGCAGTGCTGCAGGGGGCGGTAACACTGAA. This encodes CSAAGGGNTE. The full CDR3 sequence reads CSAAGGGNTEAFF.

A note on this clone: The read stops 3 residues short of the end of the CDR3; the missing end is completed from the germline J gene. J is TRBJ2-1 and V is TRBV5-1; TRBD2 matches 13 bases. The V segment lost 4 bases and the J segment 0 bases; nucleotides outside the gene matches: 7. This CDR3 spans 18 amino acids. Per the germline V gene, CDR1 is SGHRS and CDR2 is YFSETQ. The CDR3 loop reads CASSTGLAGLGSYNEQFF. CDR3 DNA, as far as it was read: TGCGCCAGCAGCACGGGACTAGCGGGGTTAGGCTCCTACAATGAG.